One T cell receptor beta chain is described in this entry. Antigen specificity is unknown. This specimen comes from a study of cytomegalovirus exposure and HLA in healthy donors. Overall study results and limits: It was approximately 150 TCR beta chains that were listed as cytomegalovirus-associated.

PCR primers comprised 60 Vbeta and 13 Jbeta primers. Measured with immunoSEQ multiplex PCR; TCRdb has only the in-frame clones, and not every one. Its listing shows under 200,000 clones. This CDR3 is 11 amino acids long. From germline, CDR1 is LNHDA and CDR2 SQIVND (reference sequence). The V end lost 5 bases, the J end lost 4 bases, and 5 bases lay between the germline ends. The chain couples TRBV19 to TRBJ2-5; D not certain. Sequences were obtained from PBMCs. This TCR was recovered from a man aged 25-45 years in good health and CMV-seronegative. CDR3 region: CASSSRETQYF. In DNA form, the CDR3 reads TGTGCCAGTAGTTCCAGAGAGACCCAGTACTTC.